These 10 T cell receptor beta chains came from one sample sequenced in a study of T cell repertoires in MIS-A myocarditis. Repertoires were generated with immunoSEQ multiplex PCR, while TCRdb's copy carries only in-frame clones and drops some. Of some 12,000 clones in the sample, roughly 83% are singletons; the top ten hold about 30%. The sample was right ventricle heart tissue obtained at autopsy. Receptors were obtained from a man in his late teens or twenties with fulminant myocarditis from multisystem inflammatory syndrome in adults (MIS-A) after COVID-19.

The gene calls are TRBV6-1 and TRBJ1-1; 10 positions match TRBD1. J lost 13 bases, V lost 2 bases, and 10 bases had no gene match. The germline V gene has CDR1 MNHNS and CDR2 SASEGT. This CDR3 is built from 14 residues. As DNA, the CDR3 is TGTGCCAGCAGTGAATATGGACAGGGGGATCCTCTTTTCTTT. Its translation: CASSEYGQGDPLFF.

The chain employs TRBV4-2 and TRBJ2-7; D is ambiguous. V shed 1 base and J shed 2 bases, with 15 bases lying between them. This CDR3 spans 16 amino acids. The germline gives CDR1 LGHNA, CDR2 YNFKEQ. The CDR3 DNA is TGTGCCAGCAGCCAAGCGGTAGGTAGCAGCCCCTACGAGCAGTACTTC. The encoded protein is CASSQAVGSSPYEQYF.

V is TRBV6-5 and J is TRBJ1-6, with D perhaps matching TRBD1 (6 bases). The germline V gene encodes CDR1 MNHEY and CDR2 SVGAGI. Trimming left V 0 bases short and J 7 bases short, with 10 bases between. This CDR3 has 15 residues. In DNA form, the CDR3 reads TGTGCCAGCAGTTACTCGGCCGGGGGCAATTCACCCCTCCACTTT. It encodes CASSYSAGGNSPLHF.

The J gene is TRBJ1-1, the V gene TRBV18; D ambiguous. V lost 3 bases and J 6 bases, leaving 8 bases between the germline ends. The germline CDR1 and CDR2 sequences are KGHSH and LQKENI. The CDR3 totals 12 residues. The CDR3 loop reads CASSPEQSEAFF. The CDR3 DNA follows: TGTGCCAGCTCACCGGAACAGTCTGAAGCTTTCTTT.

The V call is TRBV13, the J call TRBJ1-3; the D gene is possibly TRBD1 (5 bases). The germline gives CDR1 PRHDT, CDR2 FYEKMQ (reference sequence). The CDR3 has 14 residues. V shed 6 bases and J shed 1 base, with 10 bases lying between them. The CDR3 reads CASSPRGSGNTIYF. The CDR3 nucleotides are TGTGCCAGCAGTCCAAGGGGTTCTGGAAACACCATATATTTT.

The chain has TRBV11-2 and TRBJ1-5, with D perhaps matching TRBD1 (5 bases). V lost 5 bases and J 4 bases, leaving 12 bases between the germline ends. The CDR3 spans 14 residues. Germline-derived CDR1 and CDR2 are SGHAT and FQNNGV. The CDR3 spells CASSEGRKNQPQHF. The DNA for the CDR3 is TGTGCCAGCAGCGAGGGACGGAAGAATCAGCCCCAGCATTTT. Full variable domain (missing parts from reference TRBV11-2 and TRBJ1-5): EAGVAQSPRYKIIEKRQSVAFWCNPISGHATLYWYQQILGQGPKLLIQFQNNGVVDDSQLPKDRFSAERLKGVDSTLKIQPAKLEDSAVYLCASSEGRKNQPQHFGDGTRLSIL.

The rearrangement links TRBV9 to TRBJ1-3, with D maybe TRBD1 (5 bases). Between the trimmed V and J ends, which lost 3 bases and 4 bases, there was a span of 11 bases. The CDR3 runs to 14 residues. The germline gives CDR1 SGDLS, CDR2 YYNGEE. CDR3 sequence: CASSAGLSGNTIYF. CDR3 coding DNA: TGTGCCAGCAGCGCAGGGTTGTCCGGAAACACCATATATTTT.

This clone was counted only a few times. V and J are TRBV2 and TRBJ2-3; D ambiguous. The CDR3 contains 13 residues. V lost 4 bases to trimming and J lost 2 bases, with 7 bases between them. Germline CDR1 reads SNHLY; CDR2 reads FYNNEI. The CDR3: CASSGIITDTQYF. CDR3 sequence (DNA): TGTGCCAGCAGTGGAATCATCACAGATACGCAGTATTTT.

The J gene is TRBJ2-2, the V gene TRBV6-6, with D possibly matching TRBD2 (5 bases). The germline V gene encodes CDR1 MNHNY and CDR2 SVGAGI (reference sequence). V lost 8 bases, J lost 5 bases, and 18 bases lay in between. The CDR3 extends over 15 amino acids. CDR3: CASGQVAPGTGELFF. The DNA of the CDR3 is TGTGCCAGCGGGCAGGTAGCCCCGGGGACCGGGGAGCTGTTTTTT.

This chain uses TRBV19 with TRBJ1-2; D is ambiguous. Looked up from germline, CDR1 is LNHDA and CDR2 is SQIVND (reference sequence). V was shortened by 3 bases and J by 6 bases, with 8 bases between the two germline ends. The CDR3 is 12 residues long. In nucleotides, the CDR3 is TGTGCCAGTAGTATTTCCGGAGATGGCTACACCTTC. Amino acids: CASSISGDGYTF.